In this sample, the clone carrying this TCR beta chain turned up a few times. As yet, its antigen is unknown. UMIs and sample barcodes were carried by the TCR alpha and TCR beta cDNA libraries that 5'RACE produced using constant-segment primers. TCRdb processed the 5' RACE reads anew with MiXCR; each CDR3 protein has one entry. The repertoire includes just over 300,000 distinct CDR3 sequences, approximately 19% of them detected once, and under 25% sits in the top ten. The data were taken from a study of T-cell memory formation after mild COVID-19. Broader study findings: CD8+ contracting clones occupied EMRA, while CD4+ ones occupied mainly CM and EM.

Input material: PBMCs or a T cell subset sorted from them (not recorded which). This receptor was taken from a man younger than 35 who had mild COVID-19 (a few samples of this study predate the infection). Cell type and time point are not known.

For the CDR3, the DNA is TGTGCCAGCAGCCCCTCCCGGGCGGGGGTCCGCACCGGGGAGCTGTTTTTT. Translation: CASSPSRAGVRTGELFF. The chain joins TRBV7-2 to TRBJ2-2, with TRBD2 matching 7 bases. CDR1 SGHTA and CDR2 FQGNSA come from the germline V gene. The CDR3 is 17 amino acids. V lost 5 bases to trimming and J lost 4 bases; unmatched junction nucleotides: 13.